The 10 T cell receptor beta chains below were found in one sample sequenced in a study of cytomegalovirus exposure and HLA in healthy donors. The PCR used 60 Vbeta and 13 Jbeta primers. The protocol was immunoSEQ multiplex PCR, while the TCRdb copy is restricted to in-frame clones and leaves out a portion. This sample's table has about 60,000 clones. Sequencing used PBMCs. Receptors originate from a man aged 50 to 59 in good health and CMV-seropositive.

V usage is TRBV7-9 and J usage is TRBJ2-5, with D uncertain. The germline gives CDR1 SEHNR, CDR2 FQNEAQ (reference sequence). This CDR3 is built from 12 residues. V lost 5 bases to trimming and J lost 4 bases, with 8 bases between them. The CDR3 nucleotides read TGTGCCAGCAGCCAATCAGGAGAGACCCAGTACTTC. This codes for CASSQSGETQYF.

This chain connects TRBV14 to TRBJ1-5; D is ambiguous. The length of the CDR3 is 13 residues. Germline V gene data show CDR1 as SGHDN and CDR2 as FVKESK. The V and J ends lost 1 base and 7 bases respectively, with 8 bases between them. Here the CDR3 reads CASSQGLGQPQHF. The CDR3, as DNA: TGTGCCAGCAGCCAAGGGCTGGGCCAGCCCCAGCATTTT. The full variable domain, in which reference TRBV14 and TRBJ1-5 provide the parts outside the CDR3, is EAGVTQFPSHSVIEKGQTVTLRCDPISGHDNLYWYRRVMGKEIKFLLHFVKESKQDESGMPNNRFLAERTGGTYSTLKVQPAELEDSGVYFCASSQGLGQPQHFGDGTRLSIL.

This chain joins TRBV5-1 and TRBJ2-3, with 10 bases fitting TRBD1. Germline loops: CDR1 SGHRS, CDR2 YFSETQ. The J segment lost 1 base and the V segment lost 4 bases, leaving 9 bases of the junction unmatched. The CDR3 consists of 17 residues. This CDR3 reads CASSRDRGPEGTDTQYF. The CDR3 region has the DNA TGCGCCAGCAGCCGGGACAGGGGTCCCGAGGGCACAGATACGCAGTATTTT.

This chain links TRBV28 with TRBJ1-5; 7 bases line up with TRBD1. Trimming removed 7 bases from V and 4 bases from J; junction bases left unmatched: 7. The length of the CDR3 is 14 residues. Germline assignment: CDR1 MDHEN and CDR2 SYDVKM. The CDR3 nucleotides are TGTGCCAGCAACTCTCTCAGGGGGAATCAGCCCCAGCATTTT. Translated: CASNSLRGNQPQHF.

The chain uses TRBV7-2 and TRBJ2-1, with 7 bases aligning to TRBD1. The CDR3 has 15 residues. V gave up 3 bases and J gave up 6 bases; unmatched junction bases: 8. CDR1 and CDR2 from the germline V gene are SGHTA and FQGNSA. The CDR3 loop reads CASSLEQGVGNEQFF. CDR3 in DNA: TGTGCCAGCAGCTTGGAGCAGGGGGTGGGCAATGAGCAGTTCTTC.

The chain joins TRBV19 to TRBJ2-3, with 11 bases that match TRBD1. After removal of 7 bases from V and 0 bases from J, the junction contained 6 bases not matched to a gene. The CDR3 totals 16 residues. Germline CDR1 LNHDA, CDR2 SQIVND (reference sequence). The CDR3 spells CASTRTGGLSTDTQYF. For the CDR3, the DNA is TGTGCCAGTACCCGGACAGGGGGCCTTAGCACAGATACGCAGTATTTT.

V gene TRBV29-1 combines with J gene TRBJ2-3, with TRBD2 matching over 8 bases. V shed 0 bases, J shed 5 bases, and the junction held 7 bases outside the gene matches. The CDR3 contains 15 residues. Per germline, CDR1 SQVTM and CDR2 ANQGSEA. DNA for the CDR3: TGCAGCGTTGAAGACGGGCGGGAGGAGATAGATACGCAGTATTTT. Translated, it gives CSVEDGREEIDTQYF.

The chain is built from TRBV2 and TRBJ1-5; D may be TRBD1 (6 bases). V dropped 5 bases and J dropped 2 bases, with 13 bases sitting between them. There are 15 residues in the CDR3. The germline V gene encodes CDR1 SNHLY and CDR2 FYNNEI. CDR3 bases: TGTGCCAGCAGTCCCCAGGGGTTGGGCAATCAGCCCCAGCATTTT. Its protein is CASSPQGLGNQPQHF.

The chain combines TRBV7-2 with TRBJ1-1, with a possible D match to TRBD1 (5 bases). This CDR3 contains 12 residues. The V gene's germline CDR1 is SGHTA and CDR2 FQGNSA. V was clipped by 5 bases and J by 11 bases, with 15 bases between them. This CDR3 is CASSGGSVRAFF. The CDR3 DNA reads TGTGCCAGCAGCGGGGGGAGTGTTCGGGCTTTCTTT.

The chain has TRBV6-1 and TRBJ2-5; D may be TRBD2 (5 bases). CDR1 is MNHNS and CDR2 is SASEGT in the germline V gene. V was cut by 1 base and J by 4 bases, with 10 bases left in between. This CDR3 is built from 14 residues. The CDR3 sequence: CASSEEVGGETQYF. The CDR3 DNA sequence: TGTGCCAGCAGTGAAGAGGTAGGAGGAGAGACCCAGTACTTC.